Presented here are 12 T cell receptor beta chains from one specimen sequenced in a study of blood T cells in healthy people across ages. Combining a sample-barcoded 5' primer with a J-beta primer mix, a second PCR ran for roughly 6 to 12 cycles. TCRdb re-called the 5' RACE reads through MiXCR, storing one row per CDR3 protein. The sample records 650,000 or so distinct CDR3 sequences, approximately 52% being singletons. Sequenced material: blood. Receptors originate from a woman of 80 years or more in good health.

This clonotype was detected ten times or more. At one end, the junction sequence differs from germline, possibly due to a read error. In nucleotides, the CDR3 is TGCAGTGCGCCCGCGGTAGCGGGGGGGTACAGTGAGCAGTTCTTC. This sequence encodes CSAPAVAGGYSEQFF. The V gene is TRBV20-1, the J gene TRBJ2-1; 11 nucleotides line up with TRBD2. The CDR3 is 15 amino acids. Germline V CDR1 and CDR2: DFQATT, SNEGSKA (reference sequence).

V usage is TRBV5-1 and J usage is TRBJ2-7; 9 bases agree with TRBD1. The CDR3 length is 15 residues. Looked up from germline, CDR1 is SGHRS and CDR2 is YFSETQ. Trimming took 4 bases from V and 5 from J; bases not matched to a gene: 10. CDR3 nucleotides: TGCGCCAGCAGCATAGACAGGGGGGGATTTAACGAGCAGTACTTC. Translating it yields CASSIDRGGFNEQYF.

The chain recombines TRBV12-3 or TRBV12-4 with TRBJ2-5, with D possibly TRBD1 on 5 matching bases. The J call may not be correct, given that the DNA end is closer to TRBJ2-7. The CDR3 sequence is 15 residues long. This CDR3 reads CASSLTPTDAYEQYF. The DNA for the CDR3 is TGTGCCAGCAGTCTAACCCCGACAGACGCCTACGAGCAGTACTTC.

This chain uses TRBV5-1 with TRBJ2-2; 13 nucleotides match TRBD2. V was pared by 0 bases and J by 1 base, with 3 bases of the junction left unmatched. CDR1 and CDR2 from the germline V gene are SGHRS and YFSETQ. The CDR3 has 18 residues. This CDR3 is CASSLDRTSGGNTGELFF. The CDR3 DNA reads as TGCGCCAGCAGCTTGGATAGGACTAGCGGGGGGAACACCGGGGAGCTGTTTTTT.

This clonotype was recorded at least ten times. The V call is TRBV12-3 or TRBV12-4, the J call TRBJ1-4, with D perhaps matching TRBD1 (5 bases). The CDR3 runs 14 residues. V was shortened by 5 bases and J by 6 bases, with 13 bases between the two germline ends. The CDR3 DNA follows: TGTGCCAGCAGTATCGGGGGACTCCATGAAAAACTGTTTTTT. Amino acid sequence: CASSIGGLHEKLFF.

This clonotype was seen more than once but under ten times. This may be a read error: a much more frequent sequence differs by one nucleotide. This chain links TRBV5-1 with TRBJ2-1; possible D gene TRBD1, 6 bases. The end of the DNA is better explained by TRBJ2-7, so the J call may be wrong. The CDR3 has 16 residues. The V gene's germline CDR1 is SGHRS and CDR2 YFSETQ. In nucleotides, the CDR3 is TGCGCCAGCAGCTTGGCTCCAGGGGTTGGGGACAATGAGCAGTACTTC. Its protein product is CASSLAPGVGDNEQYF.

Comment on this clonotype: A read error may explain this, as a much larger clone is one base away. The rearrangement links TRBV7-2 to TRBJ2-5, with a weak D call TRBD2 (6 bases). The DNA matches TRBJ2-7 better at its end, which makes the J call doubtful. The CDR3 is 13 amino acids. Germline lookup yields CDR1 SGHTA and CDR2 FQGNSA. This chain's CDR3 is CASSVSGVSEQYF. The CDR3 DNA reads as TGTGCCAGCAGCGTTTCGGGAGTATCCGAGCAGTACTTC.

The chain employs TRBV2 and TRBJ2-1; D is unclear. This CDR3 has 12 amino acids. Germline V CDR1 and CDR2: SNHLY, FYNNEI. Trimming pared 2 bases from V and 5 bases from J, leaving 4 bases between. CDR3 region: CASSETNNEQFF. The CDR3 DNA is TGTGCCAGCAGTGAAACCAACAATGAGCAGTTCTTC.

The chain recombines TRBV7-8 with TRBJ2-1; 8 bases fit TRBD2. Germline V gives CDR1 SGHVS, CDR2 FQNEAQ. V shed 2 bases, J shed 9 bases, and the junction held 21 bases outside the gene matches. The CDR3 covers 19 residues. The CDR3 DNA sequence: TGTGCCAGCAGCTTAAGGCTTGTGGCGGGAGGATCTGGTTCCGGTGAGCAGTTCTTC. Its protein product is CASSLRLVAGGSGSGEQFF.

At least ten counts were recorded for this clonotype. The CDR3 nucleotides are TGCGCCAGCAGTTTTCCCGGGACAGACAATGAGCAGTTCTTC. Translating it yields CASSFPGTDNEQFF. V gene TRBV5-1 combines with J gene TRBJ2-1, with 7 bases aligning to TRBD1. This CDR3 has 14 amino acids. The germline gives CDR1 SGHRS, CDR2 YFSETQ. V lost 5 bases, J lost 5 bases, and 7 bases stayed unmatched.

This clonotype has a handful of counts. V is TRBV5-5 and J is TRBJ1-2; TRBD1 is a possible D gene (5 bases). The V end lost 7 bases, the J end lost 3 bases, and 16 bases lay between the germline ends. Germline V gives CDR1 SGHKS, CDR2 YYEKEE (reference sequence). The length of the CDR3 is 14 residues. The CDR3: CASRRDSSDYGYTF. CDR3 DNA sequence: TGTGCCAGCCGAAGGGACTCGTCGGACTATGGCTACACCTTC.

Details on this clonotype: An end of the junction differs from the germline gene, which may be a read error. The CDR3 region is CASSPRSEETRYF. DNA for the CDR3: TGTGCCAGCAGCCCAAGATCTGAAGAGACCCGGTACTTC. The V call is TRBV7-9, the J call TRBJ2-5; no clear D gene. The CDR3 spans 13 residues. Looked up from germline, CDR1 is SEHNR and CDR2 is FQNEAQ (reference sequence). The variable domain in full, completed from reference TRBV7-9 and TRBJ2-5, reads DTGVSQNPRHKITKRGQNVTFRCDPISEHNRLYWYRQTLGQGPEFLTYFQNEAQLEKSRLLSDRFSAERPKGSFSTLEIQRTEQGDSAMYLCASSPRSEETRYFGPGTRLLVL.